Below, 25 T cell receptor beta chains from the same sample are listed, as sequenced in a study of CD8 T cells in ankylosing spondylitis (dated by TCRdb to 2016 to 2017). Broader findings and caveats from the paper: A TCR beta motif of several highly homologous amino acid variants appeared characteristic of blood from ankylosing spondylitis patients.

Libraries were prepared through 5' RACE. The instrument was an Illumina HiSeq 2500. TCRdb itself trimmed the public reads at Q25 with fastp, ran MiXCR and retained productive beta chains. Rows are unified per CDR3 protein, each entry keeping the most common DNA and genes. This sample gives about 500,000 distinct CDR3 sequences in total; roughly 12% of them show up just once. The top ten clonotypes cover under 7.5% of the sample. These TCRs are of unknown antigen specificity. Sequenced material: blood, either unsorted or a sorted T cell fraction (not recorded which). These receptor sequences come from a male donor with ankylosing spondylitis.

The V and J genes are TRBV18 and TRBJ2-7, with TRBD1 as a possible D gene (5 bases). Trimming removed 4 bases at V and 2 bases at J, with 12 bases between. The CDR3 covers 14 residues. The germline V gene has CDR1 KGHSH and CDR2 LQKENI. The CDR3 nucleotides are TGTGCCAGCTCACTGACAGCAGAAACCTACGAGCAGTACGTC. Amino acid sequence: CASSLTAETYEQYV.

This clonotype appeared a few times. J is TRBJ2-1 and V is TRBV6-2 or TRBV6-3; the D is unclear. The V end lost 2 bases, the J end lost 0 bases, and 8 bases lay between the germline ends. Germline values: CDR1 MNHEY, CDR2 SVGEGT. There are 15 residues in the CDR3. CDR3 protein: CASSYLEVSYNEQFF. The CDR3 coding sequence is TGTGCCAGCAGTTACCTGGAAGTCTCCTACAATGAGCAGTTCTTC.

The chain combines TRBV3-1 with TRBJ2-2; D is perhaps TRBD1 (6 bases). The V end lost 5 bases, the J end lost 1 base, and 11 bases lay between the germline ends. The CDR3 has 15 amino acids. Per germline, CDR1 LGHDT and CDR2 YNNKEL (reference sequence). CDR3 bases: TGTGCCAGCAGCTCGCGACAGGAGAACACCGGGGAGCTGTTTTTT. Protein product: CASSSRQENTGELFF.

The chain employs TRBV30 and TRBJ1-6; TRBD1 agrees at 9 bases. Germline assignment: CDR1 GTSNPN and CDR2 SVGIG (reference sequence). The CDR3 is made up of 16 amino acids. The ends lost 3 bases at V and 7 bases at J; junction bases unmatched: 10. CDR3 nucleotides: TGTGCCTGGAGACAATCGGACAGGGGATTCAATTCACCCCTCCACTTT. Its translation: CAWRQSDRGFNSPLHF.

Remarks on this clonotype: In this CDR3 the conserved last residue, phenylalanine or tryptophan, is missing, so a read error is likely. V is TRBV4-1 and J is TRBJ1-3, with D tentatively TRBD1 (6 bases). This CDR3 is built from 19 residues. CDR1 MGHRA and CDR2 YSYEKL come from the germline V gene. Trimming left V 6 bases short and J 4 bases short, with 28 bases between. The DNA of the CDR3 is TGCGCCAGCAGTCACCAGGTTCAACTCACAGGGAAAAGCGGAAACACCATATATCTT. Amino acid sequence: CASSHQVQLTGKSGNTIYL.

This clonotype was seen many times. V and J are TRBV20-1 and TRBJ1-1; 9 positions agree with TRBD1. The germline CDR1 and CDR2 sequences are DFQATT and SNEGSKA (reference sequence). The CDR3 consists of 13 residues. V lost 0 bases and J lost 11; bases outside the gene matches: 7. DNA of the CDR3: TGCAGTGCTAGAGACCGGCCGGGACAGGGTGCTTTCTTT. It yields the protein CSARDRPGQGAFF.

The V call is TRBV7-2, the J call TRBJ2-1; a possible D gene is TRBD1 (5 bases). Trimming left V 7 bases short and J 1 base short, with 8 bases between. The CDR3 consists of 13 residues. The V gene's germline CDR1 is SGHTA and CDR2 FQGNSA. CDR3: CASTPGSYNEQFF. In nucleotides, the CDR3 is TGTGCCAGCACCCCAGGGTCCTACAATGAGCAGTTCTTC.

V gene TRBV4-1 combines with J gene TRBJ1-5, with 11 bases lining up with TRBD1. J gave up 7 bases and V 3 bases, and 5 bases lay outside the gene matches. CDR3 length: 15 residues. Germline loops: CDR1 MGHRA, CDR2 YSYEKL. CDR3 coding DNA: TGCGCCAGCAGCCACGGACAGGGGGCGAGGCAGCCCCAGCATTTT. Translating it yields CASSHGQGARQPQHF.

In DNA, the CDR3 is TGTGCCAGCGGGACCTATTCTAACTATGGCTACACCTTC. Translation: CASGTYSNYGYTF. V usage is TRBV14 and J usage is TRBJ1-2, with D tentatively TRBD1 (5 bases). The V end lost 8 bases, the J end lost 0 bases, and 10 bases lay between the germline ends. CDR3 length: 13 amino acids. Germline values: CDR1 SGHDN, CDR2 FVKESK.

This clonotype appeared a few times. The gene calls are TRBV6-5 and TRBJ2-3, with TRBD2 matching 8 bases. The CDR3 has 14 residues. The germline gives CDR1 MNHEY, CDR2 SVGAGI. J lost 5 bases, V lost 4 bases, and 5 bases had no gene match. The CDR3 nucleotides are TGTGCCAGCAGTTTTTCGCGGGGGGAAGATACGCAGTATTTT. It specifies CASSFSRGEDTQYF.

This chain uses TRBV12-5 with TRBJ2-1, with a tentative D call TRBD2 (5 bases). With 6 bases removed from V and 8 bases from J, the gap between germline ends came to 14 bases. CDR1 and CDR2 from the germline V gene are LGHNT and FRNRAP. The CDR3 totals 13 residues. The CDR3 DNA reads as TGTGCTAGTGGACCTCCGGGGAGCGATGAGCAGTTCTTC. It specifies CASGPPGSDEQFF.

Regarding this clonotype: A much larger clone lies a single base off, so this may be a read error. The chain uses TRBV6-2 or TRBV6-3 and TRBJ2-7; TRBD2 is a possible D gene (6 bases). Germline lookup yields CDR1 MNHEY and CDR2 SVGEGT. The CDR3 covers 14 residues. The CDR3 loop reads CASTYTWRAYEQYV. As DNA, the CDR3 is TGTGCCAGCACTTACACCTGGAGGGCCTACGAGCAGTACGTC.

The gene calls are TRBV20-1 and TRBJ2-5; 11 bases match TRBD2. The J segment lost 2 bases and the V segment lost 5 bases, leaving 7 bases of the junction unmatched. This CDR3 has 15 residues. Germline values: CDR1 DFQATT, CDR2 SNEGSKA (reference sequence). As DNA, the CDR3 is TGCAGTGCTTCATTAGCGGGAGGGACACAAGAGACCCAGTACTTC. Translated: CSASLAGGTQETQYF.

This chain joins TRBV2 and TRBJ1-1; 8 bases match TRBD1. CDR1 is SNHLY, CDR2 FYNNEI, per germline. The V segment lost 8 bases and the J segment 4 bases; nucleotides outside the gene matches: 6. The CDR3 has 13 residues. This CDR3 reads CASQDRVGTEAFF. The CDR3 nucleotides read TGTGCCAGCCAGGACAGGGTTGGCACTGAAGCTTTCTTT.

In this sample, this clonotype turned up many times. The chain couples TRBV10-3 to TRBJ2-2, with D possibly matching TRBD1 (6 bases). CDR1 ENHRY and CDR2 SYGVKD come from the germline V gene. The V and J ends lost 5 bases and 3 bases respectively, with 16 bases between them. The CDR3 has 16 amino acids. This CDR3 reads CAISNVEQGYTGELFF. The CDR3 region has the DNA TGTGCCATCAGTAATGTGGAACAGGGATACACCGGGGAGCTGTTTTTT.

This clonotype was seen ten or more times. The V and J genes are TRBV2 and TRBJ2-3; D might be TRBD2 (5 bases). This CDR3 is built from 14 residues. The V gene's germline CDR1 is SNHLY and CDR2 FYNNEI. Trimming pared 3 bases from V and 4 bases from J, leaving 11 bases between. The DNA of the CDR3 is TGTGCCAGCAGTGAGATCCGGGGTGCAGATACGCAGTATTTT. Protein sequence: CASSEIRGADTQYF.

This clonotype was picked up many times. V usage is TRBV5-1 and J usage is TRBJ1-1; D unclear. Germline-derived CDR1 and CDR2 are SGHRS and YFSETQ. The CDR3 covers 16 residues. Between the trimmed V and J ends, which lost 3 bases and 0 bases, there was a span of 15 bases. CDR3 region: CASSSAASHMNTEAFF. The CDR3 coding sequence is TGCGCCAGCAGCTCGGCCGCATCCCATATGAACACTGAAGCTTTCTTT.

This chain joins TRBV7-2 and TRBJ2-3; D might be TRBD1 (5 bases). CDR3 length equals 13 residues. V lost 7 bases and J lost 3, with 11 bases in between. Germline V CDR1 and CDR2: SGHTA, FQGNSA. CDR3 DNA: TGTGCCAGCACTAGGCAGGGTACAGATACGCAGTATTTT. As protein: CASTRQGTDTQYF.

V is TRBV2 and J is TRBJ2-3; 10 bases are a match to TRBD2. With 3 bases clipped from V and 0 bases from J, the junction kept 18 bases outside the gene matches. Germline assignment: CDR1 SNHLY and CDR2 FYNNEI. The CDR3 length is 21 residues. The CDR3 DNA reads as TGTGCCAGCAGTGATTGGGTCGTAGGAGCGGGAGGGCCGGATAGCACAGATACGCAGTATTTT. It yields the protein CASSDWVVGAGGPDSTDTQYF.

This clonotype was seen only a few times. The CDR3 DNA is TGTGCCAGCAGCTCAACCAGGACTTGGCGATACGAGCAGTACTTC. Amino acids: CASSSTRTWRYEQYF. This chain connects TRBV7-8 to TRBJ2-7, with D perhaps TRBD2 (5 bases). CDR1 is SGHVS and CDR2 is FQNEAQ in the germline V gene. The CDR3 is made up of 15 amino acids. V was pared by 4 bases and J by 4 bases, with 17 bases between.

In its sample, this clonotype was seen a few times. This rearrangement joins TRBV11-3 to TRBJ2-3; 11 bases agree with TRBD2. Germline lookup yields CDR1 SGHNT and CDR2 YENEEA. The CDR3 has 16 amino acids. With V trimmed by 1 base and J by 4 bases, 4 bases remained unmatched. The CDR3: CASSLVAGGYPDTQYF. Here the CDR3 DNA reads TGTGCCAGCAGCTTAGTAGCGGGAGGGTATCCAGATACGCAGTATTTT.

This clonotype was recorded a few times. This sequence joins TRBV5-1 and TRBJ2-1; tentatively, D is TRBD1 (5 bases). Germline CDR1 is SGHRS and CDR2 is YFSETQ. Trimming took 5 bases from V and 0 from J, leaving 9 bases between them. The CDR3 totals 14 residues. DNA of the CDR3: TGCGCCAGCAGACGTGACAGCTCCTACAATGAGCAGTTCTTC. Amino acid sequence: CASRRDSSYNEQFF.

This clonotype was seen more than once but under ten times. The V and J genes are TRBV7-2 and TRBJ1-5, with a weak D call TRBD1 (6 bases). V was pared by 5 bases and J by 2 bases, with 13 bases between. CDR3 size: 15 residues. The germline V gene encodes CDR1 SGHTA and CDR2 FQGNSA. The CDR3 nucleotides are TGTGCCAGCAGCCAACAGGGAACCGGCAATCAGCCCCAGCATTTT. Its translation: CASSQQGTGNQPQHF.

This clonotype has only a few counts. The chain joins TRBV12-3 or TRBV12-4 to TRBJ2-1, with a possible D match to TRBD2 (6 bases). The V and J ends lost 5 bases and 5 bases respectively, with 16 bases between them. The CDR3 sequence is 15 residues long. CDR3 coding DNA: TGTGCCAGCAGTCCTTGGAGAGCGGGTAACAATGAGCAGTTCTTC. Translation gives CASSPWRAGNNEQFF.

The gene calls are TRBV12-5 and TRBJ1-2, with D possibly matching TRBD1 (6 bases). This CDR3 region has 12 residues. Germline V gene data show CDR1 as LGHNT and CDR2 as FRNRAP. The germline V and J ends were trimmed by 6 bases and 8 bases, with 13 bases remaining between them. CDR3 nucleotides: TGTGCTAGTGGACTGGGGGGCGGAGGCTACACCTTC. Amino acids: CASGLGGGGYTF. Full variable domain (rest looked up from reference TRBV12-5 and TRBJ1-2): DARVTQTPRHKVTEMGQEVTMRCQPILGHNTVFWYRQTMMQGLELLAYFRNRAPLDDSGMPKDRFSAEMPDATLATLKIQPSEPRDSAVYFCASGLGGGGYTFGSGTRLTVV.